This T cell receptor (beta chain) came from a study of blood T cell repertoires in COVID-19. Study-level background: From the United States, Italy and Spain came samples of acute and convalescent COVID-19. Sample material is recorded as cDNA or gDNA derived from T cells, B-cell-depleted T cells, or PBMCs.

Authors' processing steps: Reference gene primer amplification gave estimated nucleated cell counts. Method: immunoSEQ multiplex PCR; TCRdb's copy keeps in-frame clones and lacks some. That table supplies the V and J calls and clone size; D and trimming were determined from the DNA. The table has around 60,000 clones, over 60% seen once. There are 14 residues in the CDR3. Germline CDR1 is SGHRS and CDR2 is YFSETQ. The V and J ends lost 1 base and 3 bases respectively, with 11 bases between them. Seattle researchers signed up patients amid active infection and tracked them longitudinally. The chain combines TRBV5-1 with TRBJ2-7; TRBD2 might be the D (5 bases). Source material: peripheral blood. The origin of this receptor is a man aged 25-40 years with COVID-19, enrolled during active disease. CDR3 sequence (DNA): TGCGCCAGCAGCTTGTCTGCTGGGAGCTACGAGCAGTACTTC. As protein: CASSLSAGSYEQYF. The variable domain in full, with the rest retrieved from reference TRBV5-1 and TRBJ2-7, is KAGVTQTPRYLIKTRGQQVTLSCSPISGHRSVSWYQQTPGQGLQFLFEYFSETQRNKGNFPGRFSGRQFSNSRSEMNVSTLELGDSALYLCASSLSAGSYEQYFGPGTRLTVT.